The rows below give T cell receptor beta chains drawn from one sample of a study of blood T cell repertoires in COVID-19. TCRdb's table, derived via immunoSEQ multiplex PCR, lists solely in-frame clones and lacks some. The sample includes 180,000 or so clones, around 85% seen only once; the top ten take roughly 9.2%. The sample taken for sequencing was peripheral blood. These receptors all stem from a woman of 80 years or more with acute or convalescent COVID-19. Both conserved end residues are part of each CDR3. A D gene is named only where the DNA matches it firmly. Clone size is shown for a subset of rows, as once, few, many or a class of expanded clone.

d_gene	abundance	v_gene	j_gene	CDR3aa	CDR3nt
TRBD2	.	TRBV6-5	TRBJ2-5	CASSQTSGGWETQYF	TGTGCCAGCAGTCAGACTAGCGGGGGGTGGGAGACCCAGTACTTC
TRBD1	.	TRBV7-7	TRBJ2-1	CASSLGTGDHNEQFF	TGTGCCAGCAGCCTAGGGACAGGGGACCACAATGAGCAGTTCTTC
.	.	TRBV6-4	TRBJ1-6	CASTLTGHSPLHF	TGTGCCAGCACCCTTACAGGGCATTCACCCCTCCACTTT
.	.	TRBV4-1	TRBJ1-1	CASSQGWQEAFF	TGCGCCAGCAGCCAAGGATGGCAGGAAGCTTTCTTT
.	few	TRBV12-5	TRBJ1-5	CASGFTRPQHF	TGTGCTAGTGGTTTTACGCGGCCCCAGCATTTT
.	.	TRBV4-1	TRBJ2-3	CASSQVERRGRGATDTQYF	TGCGCCAGCAGCCAAGTTGAACGTCGGGGACGGGGGGCCACAGATACGCAGTATTTT
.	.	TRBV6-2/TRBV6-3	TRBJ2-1	CASSNTVRVNNEQFF	TGTGCCAGCAGTAACACGGTCAGGGTCAACAATGAGCAGTTCTTC
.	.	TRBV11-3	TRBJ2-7	CASSPGVPPYEQYF	TGTGCCAGCAGCCCGGGGGTCCCCCCCTACGAGCAGTACTTC
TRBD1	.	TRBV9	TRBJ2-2	CASSVSTGANTGELFF	TGTGCCAGCAGCGTTTCGACAGGGGCCAACACCGGGGAGCTGTTTTTT
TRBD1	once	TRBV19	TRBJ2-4	CASSSDRGTNIQYF	TGTGCCAGTAGTTCCGACAGGGGGACGAACATTCAGTACTTC
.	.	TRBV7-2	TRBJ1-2	CASSLGGMGGNYGYTF	TGTGCCAGCAGCTTAGGCGGAATGGGGGGGAACTATGGCTACACCTTC
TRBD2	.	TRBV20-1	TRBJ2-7	CSAWTSREQYF	TGCAGTGCCTGGACTAGTCGGGAGCAGTACTTC
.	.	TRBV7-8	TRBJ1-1	CASSLVAGTEAFF	TGTGCCAGCAGCTTAGTGGCGGGCACTGAAGCTTTCTTT
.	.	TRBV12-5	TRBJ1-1	CASGLVPWQLNTEAFF	TGTGCTAGTGGTTTGGTACCCTGGCAGTTGAACACTGAAGCTTTCTTT
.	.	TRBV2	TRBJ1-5	CASSEHAGRSPQHF	TGTGCCAGCAGTGAACATGCAGGGAGGTCGCCCCAGCATTTT
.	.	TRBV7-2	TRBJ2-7	CASSLRGYEQYF	TGTGCCAGCAGCTTAAGGGGGTACGAGCAGTACTTC